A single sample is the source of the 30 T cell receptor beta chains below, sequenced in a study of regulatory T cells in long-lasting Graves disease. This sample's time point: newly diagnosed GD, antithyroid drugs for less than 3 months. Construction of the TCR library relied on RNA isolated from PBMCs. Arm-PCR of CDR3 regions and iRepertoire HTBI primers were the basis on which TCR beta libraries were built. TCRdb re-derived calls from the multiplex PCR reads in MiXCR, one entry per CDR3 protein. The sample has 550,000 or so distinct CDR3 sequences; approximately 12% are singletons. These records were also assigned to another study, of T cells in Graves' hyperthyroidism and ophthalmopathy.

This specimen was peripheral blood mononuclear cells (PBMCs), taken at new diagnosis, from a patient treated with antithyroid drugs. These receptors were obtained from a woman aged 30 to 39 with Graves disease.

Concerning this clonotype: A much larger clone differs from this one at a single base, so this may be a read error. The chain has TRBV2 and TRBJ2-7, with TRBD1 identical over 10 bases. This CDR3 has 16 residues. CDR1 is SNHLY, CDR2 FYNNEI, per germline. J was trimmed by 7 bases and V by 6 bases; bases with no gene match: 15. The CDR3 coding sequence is TGTGCCAGCAGGACAAGACAGGGGGCGAGGGGCAATGAGCAGTACTTC. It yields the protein CASRTRQGARGNEQYF.

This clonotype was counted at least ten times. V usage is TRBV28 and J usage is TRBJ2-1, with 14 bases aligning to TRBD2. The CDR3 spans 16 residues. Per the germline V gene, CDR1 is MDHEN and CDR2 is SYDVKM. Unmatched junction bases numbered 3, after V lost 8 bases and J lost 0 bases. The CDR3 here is CASGTSGRSSYNEQFF. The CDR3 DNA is TGTGCCAGCGGGACTAGCGGGAGATCCTCCTACAATGAGCAGTTCTTC.

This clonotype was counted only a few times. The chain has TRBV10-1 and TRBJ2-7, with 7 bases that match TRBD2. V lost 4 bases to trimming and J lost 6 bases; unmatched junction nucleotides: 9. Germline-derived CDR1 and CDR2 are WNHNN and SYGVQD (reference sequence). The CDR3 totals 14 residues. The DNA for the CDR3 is TGCGCCAGCAGTGCCCCGGGAGGAGGTCTCGAGCAGTACTTC. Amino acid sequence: CASSAPGGGLEQYF.

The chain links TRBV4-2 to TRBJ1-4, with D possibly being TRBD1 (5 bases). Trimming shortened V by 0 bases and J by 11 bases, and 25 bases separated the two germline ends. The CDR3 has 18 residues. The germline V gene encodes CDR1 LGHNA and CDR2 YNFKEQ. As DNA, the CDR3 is TGTGCCAGCAGCCAAGATTTAAGGGACGGCCCGCTCCGGGGGAAACTGTTTTTT. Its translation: CASSQDLRDGPLRGKLFF.

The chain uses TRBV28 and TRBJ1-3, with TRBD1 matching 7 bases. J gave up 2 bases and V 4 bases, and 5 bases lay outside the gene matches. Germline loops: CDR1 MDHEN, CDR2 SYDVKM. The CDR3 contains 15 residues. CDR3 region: CASSWGGGPGNTIYF. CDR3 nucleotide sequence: TGTGCCAGCAGTTGGGGAGGGGGCCCTGGAAACACCATATATTTT.

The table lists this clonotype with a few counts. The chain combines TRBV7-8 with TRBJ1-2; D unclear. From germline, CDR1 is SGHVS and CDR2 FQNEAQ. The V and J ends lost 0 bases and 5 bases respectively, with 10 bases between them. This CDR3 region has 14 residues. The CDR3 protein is CASSLAQKGYGYTF. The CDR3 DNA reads TGTGCCAGCAGCTTAGCACAGAAAGGGTATGGCTACACCTTC.

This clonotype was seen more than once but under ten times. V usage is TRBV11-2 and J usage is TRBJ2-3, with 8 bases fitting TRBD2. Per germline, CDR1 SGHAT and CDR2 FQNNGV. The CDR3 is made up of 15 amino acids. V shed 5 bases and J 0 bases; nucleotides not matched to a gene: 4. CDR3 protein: CASSTQRGSTDTQYF. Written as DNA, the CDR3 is TGTGCCAGCAGCACTCAGCGGGGGAGCACAGATACGCAGTATTTT.

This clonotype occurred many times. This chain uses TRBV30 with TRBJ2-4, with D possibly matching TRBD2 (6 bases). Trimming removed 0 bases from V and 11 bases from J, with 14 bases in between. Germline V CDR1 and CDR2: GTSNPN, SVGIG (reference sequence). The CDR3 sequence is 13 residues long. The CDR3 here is CAWSVRPGGVQYF. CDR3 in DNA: TGTGCCTGGAGTGTACGCCCCGGAGGGGTTCAGTACTTC.

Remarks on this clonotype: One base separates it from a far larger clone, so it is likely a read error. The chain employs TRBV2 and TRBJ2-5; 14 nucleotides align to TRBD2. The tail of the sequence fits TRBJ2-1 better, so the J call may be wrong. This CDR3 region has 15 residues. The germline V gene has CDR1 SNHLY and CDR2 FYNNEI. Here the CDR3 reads CASRKGLAGGNKQFF. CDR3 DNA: TGTGCCAGCAGGAAAGGACTAGCGGGAGGCAATAAGCAGTTCTTC.

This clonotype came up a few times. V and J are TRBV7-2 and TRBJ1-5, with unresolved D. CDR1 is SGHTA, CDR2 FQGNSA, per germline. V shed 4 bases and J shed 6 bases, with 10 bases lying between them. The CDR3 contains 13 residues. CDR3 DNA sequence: TGTGCCAGCAGCTCTGATTGGGGTCAGCCCCAGCATTTT. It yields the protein CASSSDWGQPQHF.

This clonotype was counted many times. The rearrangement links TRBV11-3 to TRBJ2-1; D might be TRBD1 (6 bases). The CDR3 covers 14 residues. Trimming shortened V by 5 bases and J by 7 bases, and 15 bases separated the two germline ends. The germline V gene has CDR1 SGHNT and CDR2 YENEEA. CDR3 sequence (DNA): TGTGCCAGCAGCAACACGTTTCAGGGGAATGAGCAGTTCTTC. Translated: CASSNTFQGNEQFF. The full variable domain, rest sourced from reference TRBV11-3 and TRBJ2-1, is EAGVVQSPRYKIIEKKQPVAFWCNPISGHNTLYWYLQNLGQGPELLIRYENEEAVDDSQLPKDRFSAERLKGVDSTLKIQPAELGDSAVYLCASSNTFQGNEQFFGPGTRLTVL.

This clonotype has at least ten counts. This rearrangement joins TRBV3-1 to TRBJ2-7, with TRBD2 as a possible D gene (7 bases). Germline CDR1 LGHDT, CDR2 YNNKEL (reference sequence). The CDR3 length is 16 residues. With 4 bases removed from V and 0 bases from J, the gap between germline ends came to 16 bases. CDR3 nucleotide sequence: TGTGCCAGCAGCCCTGAAGAGGGGGGGAGCTCCTACGAGCAGTACTTC. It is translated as CASSPEEGGSSYEQYF.

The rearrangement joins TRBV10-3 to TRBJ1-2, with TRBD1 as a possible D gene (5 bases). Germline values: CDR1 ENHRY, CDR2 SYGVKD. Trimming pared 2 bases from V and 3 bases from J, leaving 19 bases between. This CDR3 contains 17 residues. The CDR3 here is CAISEGRGAGGDYGYTF. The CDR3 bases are TGTGCCATCAGTGAGGGACGGGGCGCAGGAGGGGACTATGGCTACACCTTC.

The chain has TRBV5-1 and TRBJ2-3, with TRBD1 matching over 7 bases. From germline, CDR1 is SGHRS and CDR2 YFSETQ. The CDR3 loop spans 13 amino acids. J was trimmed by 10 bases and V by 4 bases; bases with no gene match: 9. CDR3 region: CASSRDRDAAQYF. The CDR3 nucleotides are TGCGCCAGCAGCAGAGACAGGGACGCGGCGCAGTATTTT.

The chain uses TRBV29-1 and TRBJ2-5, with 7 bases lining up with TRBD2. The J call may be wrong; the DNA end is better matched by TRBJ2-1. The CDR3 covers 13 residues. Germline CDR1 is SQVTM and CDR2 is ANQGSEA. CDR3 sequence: CSGTGTNGNEQFF. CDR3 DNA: TGCAGCGGAACCGGGACTAATGGCAATGAGCAGTTCTTC.

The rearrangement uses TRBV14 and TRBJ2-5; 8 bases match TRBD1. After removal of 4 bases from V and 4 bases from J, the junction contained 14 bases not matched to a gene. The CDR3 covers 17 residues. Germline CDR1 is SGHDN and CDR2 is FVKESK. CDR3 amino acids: CASSPFRTGRSVETQYF. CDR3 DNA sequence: TGTGCCAGCAGCCCATTCCGGACAGGGCGGTCAGTAGAGACCCAGTACTTC.

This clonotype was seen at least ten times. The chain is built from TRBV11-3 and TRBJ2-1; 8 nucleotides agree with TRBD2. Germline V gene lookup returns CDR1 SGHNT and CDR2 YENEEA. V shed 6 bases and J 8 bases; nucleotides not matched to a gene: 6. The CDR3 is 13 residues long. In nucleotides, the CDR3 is TGTGCCAGCAGGGGGACTAGTATTCATGAGCAGTTCTTC. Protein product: CASRGTSIHEQFF.

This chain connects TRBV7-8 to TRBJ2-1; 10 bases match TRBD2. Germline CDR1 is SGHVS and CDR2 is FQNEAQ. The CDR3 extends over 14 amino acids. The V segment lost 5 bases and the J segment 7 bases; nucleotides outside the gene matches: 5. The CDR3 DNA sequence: TGTGCCAGCAGCGAGCGGGAGGGCAGGAATGAGCAGTTCTTC. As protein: CASSEREGRNEQFF.

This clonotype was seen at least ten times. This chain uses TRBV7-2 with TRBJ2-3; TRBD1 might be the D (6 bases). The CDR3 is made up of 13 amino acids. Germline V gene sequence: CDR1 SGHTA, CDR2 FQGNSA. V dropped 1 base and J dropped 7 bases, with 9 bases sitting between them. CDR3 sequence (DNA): TGTGCCAGCAGCTTAGACAGGGATTATACGCAGTATTTT. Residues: CASSLDRDYTQYF.

CDR3 DNA sequence: TGTGCCAGCAGTACCTACTGGGACATGGCCGCCCATGGCTACGAGCAGTACTTC. Translated: CASSTYWDMAAHGYEQYF. This chain links TRBV28 with TRBJ2-7, with TRBD1 as a possible D gene (6 bases). In germline, CDR1 is MDHEN, CDR2 SYDVKM. The CDR3 covers 18 residues. The ends were cut back, 5 bases at V and 3 bases at J, with 26 bases in the middle.

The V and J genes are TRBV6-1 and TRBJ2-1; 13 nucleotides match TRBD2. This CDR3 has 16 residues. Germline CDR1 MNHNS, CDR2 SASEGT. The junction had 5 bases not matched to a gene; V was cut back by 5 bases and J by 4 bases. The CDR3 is CASSHGTSGTYNEQFF. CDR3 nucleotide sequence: TGTGCCAGCAGTCACGGGACTAGCGGGACTTACAATGAGCAGTTCTTC.

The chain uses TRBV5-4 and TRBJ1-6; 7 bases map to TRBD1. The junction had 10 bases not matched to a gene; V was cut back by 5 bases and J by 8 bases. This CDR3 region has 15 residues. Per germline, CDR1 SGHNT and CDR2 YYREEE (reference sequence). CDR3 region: CASSNWDSLYSPLHF. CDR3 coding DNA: TGTGCCAGCAGTAATTGGGACAGCTTATATTCACCCCTCCACTTT. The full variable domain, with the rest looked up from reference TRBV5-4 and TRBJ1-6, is ETGVTQSPTHLIKTRGQQVTLRCSSQSGHNTVSWYQQALGQGPQFIFQYYREEENGRGNFPPRFSGLQFPNYSSELNVNALELDDSALYLCASSNWDSLYSPLHFGNGTRLTVT.

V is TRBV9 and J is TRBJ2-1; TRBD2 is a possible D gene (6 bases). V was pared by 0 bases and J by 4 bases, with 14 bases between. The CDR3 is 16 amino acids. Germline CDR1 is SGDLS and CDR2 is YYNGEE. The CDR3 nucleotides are TGTGCCAGCAGCGTAGCTGGGGGGATAGCTTACAATGAGCAGTTCTTC. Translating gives CASSVAGGIAYNEQFF.

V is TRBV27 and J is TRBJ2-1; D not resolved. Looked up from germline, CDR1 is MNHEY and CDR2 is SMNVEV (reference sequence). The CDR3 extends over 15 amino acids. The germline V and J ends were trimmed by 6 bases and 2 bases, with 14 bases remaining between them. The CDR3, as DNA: TGTGCCAGCAGGGTTAGAGCGCCGACCTACAATGAGCAGTTCTTC. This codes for CASRVRAPTYNEQFF.

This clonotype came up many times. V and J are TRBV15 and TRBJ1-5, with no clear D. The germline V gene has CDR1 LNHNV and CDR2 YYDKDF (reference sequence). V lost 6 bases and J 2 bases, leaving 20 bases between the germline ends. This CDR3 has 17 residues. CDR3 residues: CATSYSTRRFGNQPQHF. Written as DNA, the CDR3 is TGTGCCACCAGTTACAGTACTAGGCGTTTCGGCAATCAGCCCCAGCATTTT.

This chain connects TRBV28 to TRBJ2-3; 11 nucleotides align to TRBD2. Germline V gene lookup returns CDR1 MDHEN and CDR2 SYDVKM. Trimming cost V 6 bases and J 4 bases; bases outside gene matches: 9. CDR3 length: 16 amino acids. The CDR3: CASRDHLAGGPDTQYF. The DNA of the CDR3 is TGTGCCAGCAGAGACCACCTAGCGGGAGGACCAGATACGCAGTATTTT. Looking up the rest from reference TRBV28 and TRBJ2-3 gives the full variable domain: DVKVTQSSRYLVKRTGEKVFLECVQDMDHENMFWYRQDPGLGLRLIYFSYDVKMKEKGDIPEGYSVSREKKERFSLILESASTNQTSMYLCASRDHLAGGPDTQYFGPGTRLTVL.

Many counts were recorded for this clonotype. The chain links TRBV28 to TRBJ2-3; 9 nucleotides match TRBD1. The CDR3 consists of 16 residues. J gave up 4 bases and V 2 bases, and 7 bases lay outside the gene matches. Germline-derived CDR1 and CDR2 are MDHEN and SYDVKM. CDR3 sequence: CASSLGSGQGADTQYF. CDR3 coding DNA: TGTGCCAGCAGTTTAGGATCGGGACAGGGAGCAGATACGCAGTATTTT.

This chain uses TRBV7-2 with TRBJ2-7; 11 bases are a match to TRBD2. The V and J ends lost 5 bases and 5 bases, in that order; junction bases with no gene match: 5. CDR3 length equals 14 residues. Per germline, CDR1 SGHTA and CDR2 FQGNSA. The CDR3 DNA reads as TGTGCCAGCAGCCTGACTAGCGGGATGAACGAGCAGTACTTC. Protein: CASSLTSGMNEQYF.

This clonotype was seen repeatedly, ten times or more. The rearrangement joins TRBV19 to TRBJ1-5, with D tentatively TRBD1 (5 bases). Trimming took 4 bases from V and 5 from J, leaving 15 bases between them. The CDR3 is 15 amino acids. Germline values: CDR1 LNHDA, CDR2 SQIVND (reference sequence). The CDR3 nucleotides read TGTGCCAGTAGTAAGGGGAACCCAGTACATCAGCCCCAGCATTTT. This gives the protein CASSKGNPVHQPQHF.

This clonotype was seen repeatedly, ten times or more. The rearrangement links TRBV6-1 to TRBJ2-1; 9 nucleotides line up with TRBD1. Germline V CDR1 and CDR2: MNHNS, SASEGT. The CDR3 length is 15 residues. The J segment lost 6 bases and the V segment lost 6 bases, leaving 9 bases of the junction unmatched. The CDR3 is CASRVGTGTLNEQFF. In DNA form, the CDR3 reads TGTGCCAGCAGAGTCGGGACAGGGACCCTCAATGAGCAGTTCTTC.